Sequencing of this T cell receptor beta chain was carried out in a study of cytomegalovirus exposure and HLA in healthy donors. Findings and caveats of the study: There were some 150 TCR beta chains listed as cytomegalovirus-associated.

A note on this clone: No antigen is known for it.

The CDR3 sequence is 13 residues long. From germline, CDR1 is SGHVS and CDR2 FNYEAQ. V lost 5 bases and J lost 6, with 14 bases in between. TCRdb keeps only in-frame clones here, not all; method: immunoSEQ multiplex PCR. The table has about 270,000 clones, 65% to 90% seen once; the top ten hold 1%. Sequencing was done on a sample of PBMCs. The genes are TRBV7-6 and TRBJ2-7; D is perhaps TRBD1 (6 bases). This TCR came from a woman under 30 in good health and CMV-seronegative. DNA for the CDR3: TGTGCCAGCAGCCCCGGCAGGGGCGGCGAGCAGTACTTC. Amino acids: CASSPGRGGEQYF.